The entry that follows covers one T cell receptor beta chain sequence. Its cognate antigen has yet to be identified. Within one base of it there is no much larger clone, and no base qualities were kept. This record belongs to a study of early stage breast cancer tumors (dated by TCRdb to the late 2010s). About the study as a whole: Of the roughly 15 invasive breast tumors, about a dozen were found to be estrogen receptor-positive, progesterone receptor-positive and HER2-negative. About 70% of the 12 ER+/PR+/HER2- tumors were invasive ductal carcinomas, while the other four were invasive lobular carcinomas. The average read coverage per sample was roughly 10-fold. The samples as a whole yielded approximately 2,800,000 detected templates, corresponding to nearly 1,100,000 unique clonotypes.

The study profiled bulk TCR beta-chain repertoires in matched peripheral blood, tumor and adjacent normal breast tissue taken from around 15 patients with early-stage breast cancer. Before surgery, whole blood (about 4.5-11 mL) was collected into EDTA tubes and processed within 2 hours. Peripheral blood mononuclear cells were isolated by Ficoll-Paque centrifugation in SepMate-50 tubes. PBMCs were cryopreserved in aliquots of roughly 2 to 4.5 million cells in approximately 90% FBS with roughly 10% DMSO and kept in liquid nitrogen. The Qiagen AllPrep DNA/RNA Mini kit was used to extract genomic DNA. Two independent genomic DNA replicates were amplified for each sample, with approximately 0.5 ug used for blood and around 1.5 ug for tumor or normal breast. Following the manufacturer's instructions, the ImmunoSeq Intro kit was used to carry out TCRB sequencing on genomic DNA. Multiplex PCR ran 31 cycles with proprietary primers and spike-in control sequences for absolute quantification. Single-end 150-bp reads were used to sequence an 87-bp fragment spanning the CDR3 and the flanking V and J genes. Seven samples, each with two replicates, were multiplexed per lane of an Illumina MiSeq using version 3.0 chemistry. The study's processing was this. Raw data were processed with the vendor's proprietary pipeline, and both replicates were merged into a single result per sample. To define clonotypes, the study grouped productive rearrangements that shared the V-gene family, CDR3 amino acid sequence and J-gene segment. Clonality was calculated as 1 minus the normalized Shannon entropy (Pielou evenness) of TCRB abundances. To estimate T cell density, the total number of templates was divided by the input cell count, which was inferred from how much DNA went in. Recon, run with its default parameters, was used to estimate overall repertoire diversity and clonality. Tumor-enriched clonotypes were defined as having over 0.1% abundance in tumor and at least 32-fold higher abundance than in normal breast. TCRdb's version of the immuneACCESS table is confined to in-frame rearrangements and falls short of the full clone set. An unresolved V gene accounts for under half of the shortfall where checked; the remainder is of unknown origin. V and J calls and clone size are as listed in that table; D and trimming were resolved from the DNA. The sample table lists tens of thousands of clones, approximately 84% of them with a count of one. The ten largest clones capture roughly 9.9% of the sample.

General conclusions and limits of the study: Enriched TCRB sequences shared across patients were mostly commonly generated sequences, unlikely to play an important role in the tumor microenvironment. Greater similarity was observed between blood and normal breast repertoires than between blood and tumor repertoires, and tumor was distinguished from normal in about 90% of the 16 patients when each tissue was compared with blood. Chain pairing and functional markers such as CD4, CD8 and FOXP3 were missed by bulk genomic DNA sequencing of unsorted cells. Tumors showed about 2.5-fold higher T cell density and higher clonality than adjacent normal breast tissue. Analysis by tumor subtype was prevented by the small cohort size.

Sequencing used blood. The sequence came from a person between 50 and 60 years old with breast cancer.

The nucleotide sequence reads TGTGCCAGCAATTTAGCGGGAGCAGAAGAGACCCAGTACTTC. Its product reads: CASNLAGAEETQYF. The sequence is built from TRBV6-6 and TRBJ2-5; TRBD2 matches 9 bases in the middle. Clipping removes 7 bases from V and 3 bases from J, with 6 as the unmatched junction base count. Sequences MNHNY (CDR1) and SVGAGI (CDR2) are obtained from the germline V gene (reference sequence). CDR3 length: 14 amino acids, cysteine to phenylalanine. This entry keeps only the CDR3 DNA: 42 bases, framed from base 1.